This T cell receptor beta chain was identified in a study of T cells in Graves' hyperthyroidism and ophthalmopathy. Study-level points and caveats: Researchers found most expanded thyroid clonotypes above 0.001 in blood as well.

Per the germline V gene, CDR1 is DFQATT and CDR2 is SNEGSKA (reference sequence). The CDR3 extends over 11 amino acids. Trimming cost V 2 bases and J 3 bases, with 5 bases left between them. There were TCR beta CDR3 regions amplified from RNA transcripts. First-round RT-PCR of the TCR CDR3 relied on the HTBI primer set. TCRdb re-derived calls from the multiplex PCR reads in MiXCR, one entry per CDR3 protein. The sample holds nearly 600,000 distinct CDR3 sequences, 12% to 15% seen once. Those patients with uncontrolled infection, other autoimmune disease, pregnancy or lactation were excluded. Orbital computed tomography, thyroid ultrasound, serum thyroxine and TRAb, and clinical symptoms together informed the diagnoses. About this clonotype itself: What it binds is not known.

V and J are TRBV20-1 and TRBJ2-7; D call uncertain. This TCR came from a woman between 18 and 30 years old with Graves' ophthalmopathy. The sequencing input was blood. DNA of the CDR3: TGCAGTGCTAGACAAAACTACGAGCAGTACTTC. Its translation is CSARQNYEQYF.